The 21 T cell receptor beta chains presented below share a single source sample, sequenced in a study of T cell repertoires in cytomegalovirus infection. MiXCR, run by TCRdb on the reads, gives a single entry per CDR3 protein. There are hundreds of thousands of distinct CDR3 sequences in the sample; 20% to 25% occur only once, and around 8% lies in the top ten. Specimen: CD8+ T cells from PBMCs. The origin of the receptors is a human donor in good health (CMV status not recorded). Some clones in this sample may be carry-over from other donors' samples.

V usage is TRBV29-1 and J usage is TRBJ1-2, with D unclear. In germline, CDR1 is SQVTM, CDR2 ANQGSEA. This CDR3 contains 14 residues. V shed 1 base and J shed 1 base, with 10 bases lying between them. The DNA for the CDR3 is TGCAGCGTTGAAGCCCGGAGCTTTAACTATGGCTACACCTTC. Protein product: CSVEARSFNYGYTF.

For this clonotype: This may be a read error: a much more frequent sequence differs by one nucleotide. Here the CDR3 DNA reads TGTGCCAGCAGTAGACAGGATAATGAGCAGTTCTTC. This translates into CASSRQDNEQFF. The chain links TRBV12-3 or TRBV12-4 to TRBJ2-1; D is possibly TRBD1 (6 bases). Trimming stripped 5 bases from V and 7 bases from J, with 9 bases between. The CDR3 covers 12 residues.

The chain recombines TRBV20-1 with TRBJ1-2, with 7 bases fitting TRBD1. This CDR3 spans 12 amino acids. V lost 4 bases to trimming and J lost 4 bases; unmatched junction nucleotides: 3. Germline CDR1 and CDR2: DFQATT and SNEGSKA (reference sequence). CDR3 in amino acids: CSAKGAGYGYTF. The CDR3 DNA sequence: TGCAGTGCTAAGGGGGCTGGCTATGGCTACACCTTC.

This chain links TRBV14 with TRBJ2-2, with D unresolved. Germline V CDR1 and CDR2: SGHDN, FVKESK. V shed 5 bases and J shed 5 bases, with 9 bases lying between them. This CDR3 region has 13 residues. The CDR3 nucleotides are TGTGCCAGCAGCTCCTTTAGGACCGGGGAGCTGTTTTTT. Its translation is CASSSFRTGELFF.

The chain is built from TRBV28 and TRBJ2-3; the D call may be TRBD1 or TRBD2 (6 bases each). The CDR3 consists of 13 residues. Germline values: CDR1 MDHEN, CDR2 SYDVKM. Trimming took 11 bases from V and 2 from J, leaving 14 bases between them. The CDR3 reads CAGRDTITDTQYF. The CDR3 nucleotides are TGTGCCGGGCGGGACACCATCACAGATACGCAGTATTTT.

The J gene is TRBJ1-2, the V gene TRBV25-1; maybe TRBD1 (5 bases). This CDR3 spans 17 amino acids. The germline CDR1 and CDR2 sequences are MGHDK and SYGVNS. V lost 0 bases and J lost 7, with 21 bases in between. The CDR3 loop reads CASSEYVLSGDYSGYTF. DNA for the CDR3: TGTGCCAGCAGTGAATACGTCCTTTCGGGGGACTACTCTGGCTACACCTTC.

This clonotype showed up many times. The gene calls are TRBV7-9 and TRBJ1-6; D gene unclear. Germline V gene data show CDR1 as SEHNR and CDR2 as FQNEAQ (reference sequence). Trimming stripped 1 base from V and 8 bases from J, with 3 bases between. CDR3 length: 12 amino acids. CDR3 residues: CASSLDHSPLHF. CDR3 DNA sequence: TGTGCCAGCAGCTTAGATCATTCACCCCTCCACTTT.

This clonotype was seen ten or more times. As DNA, the CDR3 is TGTGCCAGCAGTAAGGGATATAATTCACCCCTCCACTTT. Its protein is CASSKGYNSPLHF. The rearrangement uses TRBV28 and TRBJ1-6; no reliable D call. Looked up from germline, CDR1 is MDHEN and CDR2 is SYDVKM. This CDR3 is 13 amino acids long. Trimming stripped 5 bases from V and 4 bases from J, with 6 bases between. Variable domain in full (rest from reference TRBV28 and TRBJ1-6): DVKVTQSSRYLVKRTGEKVFLECVQDMDHENMFWYRQDPGLGLRLIYFSYDVKMKEKGDIPEGYSVSREKKERFSLILESASTNQTSMYLCASSKGYNSPLHFGNGTRLTVT.

The rearrangement uses TRBV29-1 and TRBJ2-7; D call uncertain. This CDR3 is 13 amino acids long. V lost 5 bases and J 3 bases, leaving 14 bases between the germline ends. Germline V gene sequence: CDR1 SQVTM, CDR2 ANQGSEA. DNA of the CDR3: TGCAGCGTTAAGAGAAGTGAGGACTACGAGCAGTACTTC. Its translation is CSVKRSEDYEQYF.

This clonotype has ten or more counts. V gene TRBV14 combines with J gene TRBJ2-5; D ambiguous. With 0 bases removed from V and 1 base from J, the gap between germline ends came to 6 bases. From germline, CDR1 is SGHDN and CDR2 FVKESK. The CDR3 runs to 14 residues. CDR3 in amino acids: CASSQDRSQETQYF. The CDR3 region has the DNA TGTGCCAGCAGCCAAGATCGGTCCCAAGAGACCCAGTACTTC.

This clonotype has a handful of counts. The chain employs TRBV4-1 and TRBJ2-1, with 10 positions matching TRBD2. CDR3 size: 16 residues. Germline CDR1 is MGHRA and CDR2 is YSYEKL. V was pared by 7 bases and J by 6 bases, with 12 bases of the junction left unmatched. The chain's CDR3 is CASTLVSGGAGNEQFF. CDR3 DNA: TGCGCCAGCACCCTTGTGAGCGGGGGGGCCGGCAATGAGCAGTTCTTC.

This clonotype has a count of ten or more. The chain employs TRBV6-1 and TRBJ2-1; 9 nucleotides align to TRBD2. CDR3 length: 15 amino acids. J gave up 7 bases and V 2 bases, and 6 bases lay outside the gene matches. The germline V gene has CDR1 MNHNS and CDR2 SASEGT. The CDR3, as DNA: TGTGCCAGCAGTGAATGGCTAGCGGGGACTAATGAGCAGTTCTTC. Translation: CASSEWLAGTNEQFF.

This clonotype occurred many times. The chain is built from TRBV7-6 and TRBJ2-2, with 9 bases aligning to TRBD2. Per the germline V gene, CDR1 is SGHVS and CDR2 is FNYEAQ. This CDR3 is 15 amino acids long. V trimming: 5 bases; J trimming: 4 bases; junction bases outside the gene matches: 5. This CDR3 reads CASSISGGRTGELFF. CDR3 nucleotides: TGTGCCAGCAGCATTAGCGGGGGCCGCACCGGGGAGCTGTTTTTT.

This clonotype showed up just a few times. The rearrangement links TRBV6-5 to TRBJ2-2, with TRBD2 identical over 9 bases. This CDR3 region has 17 residues. CDR1 and CDR2 (germline): MNHEY, SVGAGI. J lost 4 bases, V lost 4 bases, and 10 bases had no gene match. In nucleotides, the CDR3 is TGTGCCAGCAGTTTTTCAGGGCCAGCGGGGGGCACCGGGGAGCTGTTTTTT. Its protein is CASSFSGPAGGTGELFF.

This sequence joins TRBV28 and TRBJ1-6; D is unclear. This CDR3 contains 14 residues. Trimming cost V 3 bases and J 6 bases, with 9 bases left between them. CDR1 and CDR2 from the germline V gene are MDHEN and SYDVKM. The CDR3 DNA is TGTGCCAGCAGTTTCTCTCACACTAATTCACCCCTCCACTTT. Protein sequence: CASSFSHTNSPLHF. The whole variable domain, filled in from reference TRBV28 and TRBJ1-6, reads DVKVTQSSRYLVKRTGEKVFLECVQDMDHENMFWYRQDPGLGLRLIYFSYDVKMKEKGDIPEGYSVSREKKERFSLILESASTNQTSMYLCASSFSHTNSPLHFGNGTRLTVT.

This chain joins TRBV7-9 and TRBJ2-3; D possibly matches TRBD1 or TRBD2 (6 bases each). Trimming pared 7 bases from V and 4 bases from J, leaving 15 bases between. The CDR3 covers 14 residues. CDR1 is SEHNR, CDR2 FQNEAQ, per germline (reference sequence). CDR3 DNA: TGTGCCAGCACCCCGGGGGCCTCGCCAGATACGCAGTATTTT. This gives the protein CASTPGASPDTQYF.

This clonotype was observed many times. The genes are TRBV7-3 and TRBJ2-2, with 7 nucleotides matching TRBD1. The germline V gene encodes CDR1 SGHTA and CDR2 FQGTGA. The CDR3 extends over 15 amino acids. After removal of 2 bases from V and 4 bases from J, the junction contained 4 bases not matched to a gene. The CDR3 sequence: CASSLLQGSTGELFF. The CDR3 DNA reads TGTGCCAGCAGCTTACTACAGGGGTCCACCGGGGAGCTGTTTTTT.

The chain carries TRBV19 and TRBJ2-3; tentatively, D is TRBD1 (6 bases). V was cut by 1 base and J by 8 bases, with 16 bases left in between. Germline CDR1 LNHDA, CDR2 SQIVND (reference sequence). The CDR3 sequence is 15 residues long. As DNA, the CDR3 is TGTGCCAGTAGTATAGTTACAGGGTCTGGGCCTACGCAGTATTTT. It specifies CASSIVTGSGPTQYF.

This clonotype came up many times. The chain employs TRBV12-3 or TRBV12-4 and TRBJ2-5; D uncertain. CDR3 length: 14 amino acids. Trimming pared 3 bases from V and 7 bases from J, leaving 15 bases between. The CDR3 region is CASSFWRPGVTQYF. The CDR3, as DNA: TGTGCCAGCAGTTTTTGGCGCCCAGGAGTGACCCAGTACTTC.

Only a few counts were recorded for this clonotype. The rearrangement links TRBV27 to TRBJ2-1, with D perhaps matching TRBD2 (5 bases). Trimming shortened V by 2 bases and J by 0 bases, and 14 bases separated the two germline ends. Germline assignment: CDR1 MNHEY and CDR2 SMNVEV (reference sequence). CDR3 length equals 17 residues. CDR3 loop: CASSLVGLISSYNEQFF. As DNA, the CDR3 is TGTGCCAGCAGTTTAGTAGGACTGATCAGCTCCTACAATGAGCAGTTCTTC.

V is TRBV19 and J is TRBJ1-5, with TRBD1 identical over 10 bases. There are 13 residues in the CDR3. Trimming removed 6 bases from V and 6 bases from J; junction bases left unmatched: 2. Per germline, CDR1 LNHDA and CDR2 SQIVND (reference sequence). CDR3: CASRGQGFQPQHF. CDR3 in DNA: TGTGCCAGTAGGGGACAGGGGTTTCAGCCCCAGCATTTT.